One and the same sample provided the 25 T cell receptor beta chains below, sequenced in a study of T cells in Graves' hyperthyroidism and ophthalmopathy (dated by TCRdb to the late 2010s). The library was built by means of multiplex PCR. Sequencing instrument: Illumina HiSeq 2000. The TCR beta CDR3 regions were amplified from the RNA transcripts. The first round of RT-PCR for the TCR CDR3 was performed with the HTBI primer set and the Qiagen OneStep RT-PCR kit. TCRdb trimmed the raw reads at Q25, called clones with MiXCR and kept productive beta chains. Each entry is one CDR3 protein sequence, shown with its most common DNA and genes. This sample is represented by about 400,000 distinct CDR3 sequences; roughly 14% of them were singletons. Roughly 7.7% of the sample belongs to the ten largest clones. Input material: blood. Source of these receptors: a young woman with Graves' hyperthyroidism.

In this sample, this clonotype turned up a few times. The chain couples TRBV10-3 to TRBJ1-2, with D tentatively TRBD1 (5 bases). Germline V gene data show CDR1 as ENHRY and CDR2 as SYGVKD. Trimming cost V 4 bases and J 0 bases, with 6 bases left between them. This CDR3 has 13 amino acids. The CDR3: CAISAGTNYGYTF. The CDR3 DNA reads TGTGCCATCAGTGCAGGGACTAACTATGGCTACACCTTC.

This clonotype occurred many times. The chain uses TRBV20-1 and TRBJ1-5; TRBD1 is a possible D gene (6 bases). Germline CDR1 DFQATT, CDR2 SNEGSKA (reference sequence). The CDR3 covers 17 residues. V shed 3 bases and J shed 0 bases, with 18 bases lying between them. The chain's CDR3 is CSARDLQGPYSNQPQHF. The CDR3 nucleotides are TGCAGTGCTAGGGATCTACAGGGCCCGTATAGCAATCAGCCCCAGCATTTT.

The chain is built from TRBV20-1 and TRBJ2-1, with a possible D match to TRBD2 (6 bases). The germline CDR1 and CDR2 sequences are DFQATT and SNEGSKA (reference sequence). The CDR3 extends over 13 amino acids. Between the trimmed V and J ends, which lost 5 bases and 12 bases, there was a span of 20 bases. CDR3 coding DNA: TGCAGTGCTGGAAGAGAGACAGTGGAGGGGCAGTTCTTC. It is translated as CSAGRETVEGQFF.

This clonotype was observed at least ten times. This sequence joins TRBV7-2 and TRBJ2-7; 7 nucleotides match TRBD1. Germline loops: CDR1 SGHTA, CDR2 FQGNSA. V gave up 5 bases and J gave up 0 bases; unmatched junction bases: 7. The CDR3 is 15 amino acids. Here the CDR3 DNA reads TGTGCCAGCAGCACACAGACAGGGAACTCCTACGAGCAGTACTTC. Translated, it gives CASSTQTGNSYEQYF. Full variable domain (missing parts from reference TRBV7-2 and TRBJ2-7): GAGVSQSPSNKVTEKGKDVELRCDPISGHTALYWYRQSLGQGLEFLIYFQGNSAPDKSGLPSDRFSAERTGGSVSTLTIQRTQQEDSAVYLCASSTQTGNSYEQYFGPGTRLTVT.

V is TRBV9 and J is TRBJ2-3; 8 positions match TRBD2. The J segment lost 4 bases and the V segment lost 2 bases, leaving 6 bases of the junction unmatched. The CDR3 covers 15 residues. Germline CDR1 is SGDLS and CDR2 is YYNGEE. The CDR3 nucleotides are TGTGCCAGCAGCGTTACCGGGGGGGCCCCAGATACGCAGTATTTT. Protein sequence: CASSVTGGAPDTQYF.

The chain recombines TRBV20-1 with TRBJ1-1; 9 nucleotides match TRBD1. Germline lookup yields CDR1 DFQATT and CDR2 SNEGSKA (reference sequence). This CDR3 comprises 16 residues. Trimming cost V 1 base and J 1 base; bases outside gene matches: 7. The CDR3 is CSARAGTGRENTEAFF. The CDR3 bases are TGCAGTGCTAGAGCCGGGACAGGGAGGGAGAACACTGAAGCTTTCTTT.

This clonotype has at least ten counts. The rearrangement uses TRBV3-1 and TRBJ1-2; D is unresolved. Between the trimmed V and J ends, which lost 1 base and 4 bases, there was a span of 7 bases. The CDR3 extends over 13 amino acids. Per germline, CDR1 LGHDT and CDR2 YNNKEL (reference sequence). This CDR3 reads CASSQVYRYGYTF. For the CDR3, the DNA is TGTGCCAGCAGCCAAGTTTATCGCTATGGCTACACCTTC.

This clonotype occurred a few times. The chain couples TRBV5-1 to TRBJ1-3; 7 bases agree with TRBD1. Per germline, CDR1 SGHRS and CDR2 YFSETQ. This CDR3 has 17 amino acids. J was trimmed by 0 bases and V by 4 bases; bases with no gene match: 10. CDR3 bases: TGCGCCAGCAGCCCCGACCCCAGGGGGTCCTCTGGAAACACCATATATTTT. Amino acid sequence: CASSPDPRGSSGNTIYF.

In its sample, this clonotype was seen a few times. The chain couples TRBV28 to TRBJ2-3; the match to TRBD2 covers 7 bases. The V segment lost 6 bases and the J segment 1 base; nucleotides outside the gene matches: 10. CDR1 is MDHEN, CDR2 SYDVKM, per germline. The CDR3 runs 16 residues. CDR3 region: CASSPDRGDGTDTQYF. CDR3 coding DNA: TGTGCCAGCAGCCCCGACCGGGGGGATGGCACAGATACGCAGTATTTT.

This chain joins TRBV4-2 and TRBJ2-7, with TRBD1 matching 7 bases. This CDR3 region has 15 residues. V lost 0 bases to trimming and J lost 7 bases; unmatched junction nucleotides: 9. Germline assignment: CDR1 LGHNA and CDR2 YNFKEQ. CDR3 nucleotide sequence: TGTGCCAGCAGCCAAGAGAAGTTGCCAGGGGGAGAGCAGTACTTC. It yields the protein CASSQEKLPGGEQYF.

This clonotype has just a few counts. V usage is TRBV6-6 and J usage is TRBJ2-7; D may be TRBD1 (5 bases). Per germline, CDR1 MNHNY and CDR2 SVGAGI (reference sequence). There are 14 residues in the CDR3. Trimming pared 2 bases from V and 5 bases from J, leaving 13 bases between. The CDR3 region has the DNA TGTGCCAGCAGTTACAGGGGCAGGGTGAACGAGCAGTACTTC. Protein: CASSYRGRVNEQYF.

A note on this clonotype: The junction shows a germline mismatch at one end, possibly a read error. V gene TRBV2 combines with J gene TRBJ2-2; TRBD2 is a possible D gene (5 bases). Germline V gene data show CDR1 as SNHLY and CDR2 as FYNNEI. CDR3 length equals 10 residues. In DNA, the CDR3 is TGTGCCATAAGCCCCGGGGAGCTGTATTTT. Protein product: CAISPGELYF.

This clonotype has a count of ten or more. The V and J genes are TRBV20-1 and TRBJ2-3; 7 bases match TRBD1. This CDR3 is 12 amino acids long. Germline CDR1 is DFQATT and CDR2 is SNEGSKA (reference sequence). Trimming cost V 7 bases and J 5 bases; bases outside gene matches: 6. CDR3 sequence (DNA): TGCAGTGAAAGGGGGCCGGGAGATACGCAGTATTTT. This translates into CSERGPGDTQYF.

The chain is built from TRBV7-9 and TRBJ1-2; perhaps TRBD1 as D (5 bases). V dropped 5 bases and J dropped 5 bases, with 18 bases sitting between them. Germline V gene sequence: CDR1 SEHNR, CDR2 FQNEAQ (reference sequence). CDR3 length: 15 amino acids. CDR3 in DNA: TGTGCCAGCAGCCCTCCAGGGTTCGCTCAGTATGGCTACACCTTC. It yields the protein CASSPPGFAQYGYTF.

At least ten counts were recorded for this clonotype. The rearrangement links TRBV6-1 to TRBJ2-1; 16 bases match TRBD2. V shed 5 bases, J shed 5 bases, and the junction held 6 bases outside the gene matches. CDR1 and CDR2 (germline): MNHNS, SASEGT. The CDR3 length is 17 residues. The CDR3 region is CASSTGLAGGPDNEQFF. CDR3 DNA: TGTGCCAGCAGTACGGGACTAGCGGGAGGGCCGGACAATGAGCAGTTCTTC.

This clonotype was observed at least ten times. The chain couples TRBV7-2 to TRBJ2-1; possibly TRBD2 for D (6 bases). The CDR3 spans 21 residues. V shed 5 bases and J shed 2 bases, with 31 bases lying between them. Per germline, CDR1 SGHTA and CDR2 FQGNSA. The CDR3, as DNA: TGTGCCAGCAGCGTACCACTGGATCTGGCGGGGCGCTTCCCTCCCTACAATGAGCAGTTCTTC. Its protein is CASSVPLDLAGRFPPYNEQFF.

This clonotype was observed at least ten times. The chain recombines TRBV20-1 with TRBJ1-5; D ambiguous. V lost 3 bases, J lost 11 bases, and 20 bases lay in between. The CDR3 is 14 residues long. Germline V CDR1 and CDR2: DFQATT, SNEGSKA (reference sequence). CDR3 region: CSASGVNTRWAQHF. The CDR3 DNA follows: TGCAGTGCTAGCGGAGTGAATACTAGGTGGGCCCAGCATTTT.

There are many counts of this clonotype. V and J are TRBV7-9 and TRBJ2-5; D call uncertain. The CDR3 loop spans 16 amino acids. Trimming took off 1 base at V and 0 bases at J, with 12 bases between the two ends. Germline V gene sequence: CDR1 SEHNR, CDR2 FQNEAQ (reference sequence). The CDR3 DNA reads TGTGCCAGCAGCTTAGAGGCAGTGGGGTACCAAGAGACCCAGTACTTC. Translating gives CASSLEAVGYQETQYF.

The rearrangement joins TRBV7-9 to TRBJ2-3, with 11 nucleotides matching TRBD2. Germline lookup yields CDR1 SEHNR and CDR2 FQNEAQ (reference sequence). The CDR3 sequence is 17 residues long. Trimming at V came to 1 base and at J to 2 bases, leaving 5 bases not matched to a gene. For the CDR3, the DNA is TGTGCCAGCAGCTTAGTACGACTAGCGGGAATCACAGATACGCAGTATTTT. As protein: CASSLVRLAGITDTQYF.

This clonotype has a count of ten or more. The chain combines TRBV6-4 with TRBJ2-3, with 9 bases identical to TRBD2. V lost 2 bases and J lost 4; bases outside the gene matches: 7. This CDR3 has 16 amino acids. Germline assignment: CDR1 MRHNA and CDR2 SNTAGT. The DNA for the CDR3 is TGTGCCAGCAGTGACGGGGTAGCGGGAGAGGCAGATACGCAGTATTTT. Protein product: CASSDGVAGEADTQYF.

The V call is TRBV7-3, the J call TRBJ2-1; a possible D gene is TRBD2 (6 bases). The ends were cut back, 2 bases at V and 2 bases at J, with 10 bases in the middle. From germline, CDR1 is SGHTA and CDR2 FQGTGA. The CDR3 sequence is 15 residues long. CDR3 sequence reads: CASSLGTGPYNEQFF. Here the CDR3 DNA reads TGTGCCAGCAGCTTAGGGACTGGCCCCTACAATGAGCAGTTCTTC.

The chain recombines TRBV4-2 with TRBJ2-1; 8 nucleotides align to TRBD2. Losses at the gene ends were 2 bases for V and 7 bases for J; bases not matched to a gene: 7. The CDR3 is 15 amino acids. Germline CDR1 LGHNA, CDR2 YNFKEQ. CDR3 sequence reads: CASSQLAGLGNEQFF. CDR3 nucleotides: TGTGCCAGCAGCCAATTAGCGGGACTCGGGAATGAGCAGTTCTTC.

This clonotype was seen repeatedly, ten times or more. The chain links TRBV4-1 to TRBJ2-1; the D gene is possibly TRBD2 (6 bases). Trimming left V 0 bases short and J 2 bases short, with 8 bases between. There are 15 residues in the CDR3. Germline V gene sequence: CDR1 MGHRA, CDR2 YSYEKL. The CDR3 spells CASSQETSTYNEQFF. The CDR3 nucleotides read TGCGCCAGCAGCCAAGAAACTAGCACCTACAATGAGCAGTTCTTC.

The chain has TRBV28 and TRBJ1-4, with D possibly matching TRBD1 (5 bases). Deletions cut 3 bases from V and 10 bases from J, with 15 bases between. CDR3 length equals 14 residues. The germline V gene encodes CDR1 MDHEN and CDR2 SYDVKM. In nucleotides, the CDR3 is TGTGCCAGCAGTTTTCCTGGGGCGCGGGTAAAACTGTTTTTT. Its protein is CASSFPGARVKLFF.

In its sample, this clonotype was seen a few times. The chain combines TRBV6-2 or TRBV6-3 with TRBJ2-7, with a tentative D call TRBD2 (5 bases). Trimming took 7 bases from V and 0 from J, leaving 10 bases between them. Germline V gene data show CDR1 as MNHEY and CDR2 as SVGEGT. This CDR3 has 13 amino acids. CDR3 in DNA: TGTGCCAGCACTGGGCGGGTCTCCTACGAGCAGTACTTC. Its translation: CASTGRVSYEQYF.